The 17 T cell receptor beta chains listed next were all sequenced from one sample in a study of response to subunit inactivated influenza vaccine. One entry per CDR3 protein, called by TCRdb with MiXCR from the RT-PCR reads. Of hundreds of thousands of distinct CDR3 sequences in the sample, approximately 7.6% were seen once. The material was PBMCs from blood, obtained around 2 years after vaccination. These receptors were obtained from a man in his fifties or sixties who received an inactivated influenza vaccine.

This clonotype was counted a few times. This CDR3 is CASSEGAGGELFF. The CDR3, as DNA: TGTGCCAGCAGTGAGGGGGCGGGCGGGGAGCTGTTTTTT. This sequence joins TRBV25-1 and TRBJ2-2; weak D call: TRBD1 (6 bases). The V gene lost 3 bases and the J gene lost 7 bases, with 9 bases spanning the gap. This CDR3 contains 13 residues. Germline V gene sequence: CDR1 MGHDK, CDR2 SYGVNS.

The genes are TRBV7-2 and TRBJ2-2; weak D call: TRBD2 (6 bases). The V end was cut by 0 bases, the J end by 4 bases, with 9 bases between. CDR1 is SGHTA and CDR2 is FQGNSA in the germline V gene. The CDR3 runs 15 residues. In DNA form, the CDR3 reads TGTGCCAGCAGCTTAGCGCACGGGGGCACCGGGGAGCTGTTTTTT. Its protein product is CASSLAHGGTGELFF.

The sample holds a few counts of this clonotype. The CDR3 nucleotides are TGTGCCAGCAGCTTAATAGAGAGTTCGGCAGATACGCAGTATTTT. Translating it yields CASSLIESSADTQYF. The rearrangement joins TRBV7-9 to TRBJ2-3; D not resolved. The CDR3 has 15 residues. The germline gives CDR1 SEHNR, CDR2 FQNEAQ (reference sequence). V was trimmed by 2 bases and J by 4 bases, leaving 13 bases between them.

This clonotype was seen ten or more times. The chain has TRBV24-1 and TRBJ1-5, with D possibly matching TRBD1 (5 bases). Germline CDR1 reads KGHDR; CDR2 reads SFDVKD. V lost 3 bases and J 8 bases, leaving 10 bases between the germline ends. The CDR3 is made up of 13 amino acids. Here the CDR3 DNA reads TGTGCCACCAGTGATGTCACGGGGGAGCCCCAGCATTTT. Protein sequence: CATSDVTGEPQHF.

The chain combines TRBV20-1 with TRBJ1-2, with a weak D call TRBD1 (6 bases). Germline V gene data show CDR1 as DFQATT and CDR2 as SNEGSKA (reference sequence). The CDR3 covers 14 residues. The ends were cut back, 0 bases at V and 2 bases at J, with 10 bases in the middle. The CDR3 nucleotides are TGCAGTGCTAGAGACGTACAGGGAAACTATGGCTACACCTTC. Protein sequence: CSARDVQGNYGYTF.

There are a few counts of this clonotype. V and J are TRBV10-3 and TRBJ2-5; 13 bases line up with TRBD2. Germline V lookup: CDR1 ENHRY, CDR2 SYGVKD. V lost 6 bases to trimming and J lost 4 bases; unmatched junction nucleotides: 5. The CDR3 extends over 15 amino acids. The DNA of the CDR3 is TGTGCCATCAGGACGGGACTAGCGGGGCCAGAGACCCAGTACTTC. Its translation: CAIRTGLAGPETQYF.

The V and J genes are TRBV20-1 and TRBJ2-7; unclear D gene. The V end was cut by 1 base, the J end by 2 bases, with 6 bases between. The CDR3 consists of 12 residues. Germline V gene sequence: CDR1 DFQATT, CDR2 SNEGSKA (reference sequence). CDR3: CSARVSAYEQYF. The CDR3 DNA sequence: TGCAGTGCTAGAGTGTCAGCCTACGAGCAGTACTTC.

This clonotype was picked up a small number of times. This clone may be a read error of a much larger clone one base away. This chain connects TRBV12-3 or TRBV12-4 to TRBJ2-7; 9 bases are a match to TRBD1. After removal of 4 bases from V and 5 bases from J, the junction contained 6 bases not matched to a gene. The CDR3 runs 14 residues. The CDR3: CASSSGTGIDEQYF. CDR3 sequence (DNA): TGTGCCAGCAGTTCCGGGACAGGGATCGACGAGCAGTACTTC.

This clonotype was counted between two and nine times. The V gene is TRBV5-1, the J gene TRBJ2-2, with D possibly TRBD1 on 7 matching bases. Germline assignment: CDR1 SGHRS and CDR2 YFSETQ. V was pared by 5 bases and J by 4 bases, with 18 bases between. The CDR3 spans 16 residues. The CDR3 is CASSLVRGAFTGELFF. The CDR3 DNA reads as TGCGCCAGCAGTCTGGTCAGGGGGGCCTTCACCGGGGAGCTGTTTTTT. Full variable domain (remainder filled in from reference TRBV5-1 and TRBJ2-2): KAGVTQTPRYLIKTRGQQVTLSCSPISGHRSVSWYQQTPGQGLQFLFEYFSETQRNKGNFPGRFSGRQFSNSRSEMNVSTLELGDSALYLCASSLVRGAFTGELFFGEGSRLTVL.

CDR3 sequence: CACRTLNEQFF. CDR3 DNA: TGTGCCTGCCGAACGCTCAATGAGCAGTTCTTC. V gene TRBV27 combines with J gene TRBJ2-1; no reliable D call. Germline V lookup: CDR1 MNHEY, CDR2 SMNVEV (reference sequence). CDR3 length: 11 residues. V lost 11 bases and J lost 6, with 11 bases in between.

This clonotype was observed a handful of times. This sequence joins TRBV7-8 and TRBJ2-7; D remains ambiguous. Germline CDR1 and CDR2: SGHVS and FQNEAQ. V gave up 0 bases and J gave up 4 bases, with 7 bases separating them. The length of the CDR3 is 13 residues. CDR3 in amino acids: CASSLAVLYEQYF. The CDR3 DNA follows: TGTGCCAGCAGCTTAGCGGTCTTATACGAGCAGTACTTC.

This clonotype has a handful of counts. The V gene is TRBV6-5, the J gene TRBJ1-1, with a possible D match to TRBD1 (5 bases). Looked up from germline, CDR1 is MNHEY and CDR2 is SVGAGI. V was trimmed by 2 bases and J by 8 bases, leaving 9 bases between them. The CDR3 consists of 12 residues. In DNA, the CDR3 is TGTGCCAGCAGTTACCCAAAGGGGGAAGCTTTCTTT. Residues: CASSYPKGEAFF.

The CDR3 DNA follows: TGTGCCAGCAGTAATCGAGGGGGAGCCGGGGAGCTGTTTTTT. Amino acids: CASSNRGGAGELFF. The chain has TRBV12-3 or TRBV12-4 and TRBJ2-2; possible D gene TRBD1, 6 bases. The CDR3 sequence is 14 residues long. Trimming cost V 5 bases and J 6 bases, with 13 bases left between them.

This clonotype turned up a few times. The chain couples TRBV20-1 to TRBJ1-4; D is possibly TRBD1 (5 bases). The V end was cut by 6 bases, the J end by 5 bases, with 16 bases between. This CDR3 is 14 amino acids long. Germline assignment: CDR1 DFQATT and CDR2 SNEGSKA (reference sequence). The CDR3 protein is CSAAKGSLNEKLFF. For the CDR3, the DNA is TGCAGTGCGGCCAAGGGGAGTCTAAATGAAAAACTGTTTTTT.

This clonotype was counted ten times or more. The chain recombines TRBV7-9 with TRBJ1-1; TRBD1 matches at 7 bases. CDR1 and CDR2 from the germline V gene are SEHNR and FQNEAQ (reference sequence). The J segment lost 0 bases and the V segment lost 5 bases, leaving 9 bases of the junction unmatched. This CDR3 comprises 16 residues. CDR3 nucleotides: TGTGCCAGCAGCCACCCACCTGACAGGGTGAACACTGAAGCTTTCTTT. This gives the protein CASSHPPDRVNTEAFF.

This clonotype was found a few times. This chain joins TRBV12-3 or TRBV12-4 and TRBJ2-7; 7 nucleotides align to TRBD1. The CDR3 is 14 residues long. V lost 4 bases and J lost 6; bases outside the gene matches: 9. CDR3 amino acids: CASSSSDRVGEQYF. CDR3 in DNA: TGTGCCAGCAGTTCATCCGACAGGGTAGGCGAGCAGTACTTC.

The CDR3 DNA is TGTGCCAGCAGGTGGACAGGGAGCTACACCGGGGAGCTGTTTTTT. Protein: CASRWTGSYTGELFF. The chain carries TRBV12-3 or TRBV12-4 and TRBJ2-2, with TRBD1 matching over 8 bases. V was pared by 6 bases and J by 3 bases, with 6 bases of the junction left unmatched. The CDR3 spans 15 residues.